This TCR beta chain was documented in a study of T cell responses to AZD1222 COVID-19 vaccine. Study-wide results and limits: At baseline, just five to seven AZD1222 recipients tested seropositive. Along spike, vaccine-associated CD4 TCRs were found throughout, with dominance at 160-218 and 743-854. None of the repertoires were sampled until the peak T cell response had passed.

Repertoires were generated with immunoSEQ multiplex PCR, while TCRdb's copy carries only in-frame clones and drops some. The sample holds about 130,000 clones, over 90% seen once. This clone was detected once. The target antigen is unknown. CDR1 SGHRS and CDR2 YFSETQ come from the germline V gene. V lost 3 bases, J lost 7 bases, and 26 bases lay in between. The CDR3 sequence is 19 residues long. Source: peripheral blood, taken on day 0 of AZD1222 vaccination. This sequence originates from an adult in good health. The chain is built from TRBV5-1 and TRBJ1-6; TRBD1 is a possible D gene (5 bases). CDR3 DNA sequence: TGCGCCAGCAGCTCAAAATTGGGGCCGACCTCCCAGGAAAATTCACCCCTCCACTTT. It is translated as CASSSKLGPTSQENSPLHF.